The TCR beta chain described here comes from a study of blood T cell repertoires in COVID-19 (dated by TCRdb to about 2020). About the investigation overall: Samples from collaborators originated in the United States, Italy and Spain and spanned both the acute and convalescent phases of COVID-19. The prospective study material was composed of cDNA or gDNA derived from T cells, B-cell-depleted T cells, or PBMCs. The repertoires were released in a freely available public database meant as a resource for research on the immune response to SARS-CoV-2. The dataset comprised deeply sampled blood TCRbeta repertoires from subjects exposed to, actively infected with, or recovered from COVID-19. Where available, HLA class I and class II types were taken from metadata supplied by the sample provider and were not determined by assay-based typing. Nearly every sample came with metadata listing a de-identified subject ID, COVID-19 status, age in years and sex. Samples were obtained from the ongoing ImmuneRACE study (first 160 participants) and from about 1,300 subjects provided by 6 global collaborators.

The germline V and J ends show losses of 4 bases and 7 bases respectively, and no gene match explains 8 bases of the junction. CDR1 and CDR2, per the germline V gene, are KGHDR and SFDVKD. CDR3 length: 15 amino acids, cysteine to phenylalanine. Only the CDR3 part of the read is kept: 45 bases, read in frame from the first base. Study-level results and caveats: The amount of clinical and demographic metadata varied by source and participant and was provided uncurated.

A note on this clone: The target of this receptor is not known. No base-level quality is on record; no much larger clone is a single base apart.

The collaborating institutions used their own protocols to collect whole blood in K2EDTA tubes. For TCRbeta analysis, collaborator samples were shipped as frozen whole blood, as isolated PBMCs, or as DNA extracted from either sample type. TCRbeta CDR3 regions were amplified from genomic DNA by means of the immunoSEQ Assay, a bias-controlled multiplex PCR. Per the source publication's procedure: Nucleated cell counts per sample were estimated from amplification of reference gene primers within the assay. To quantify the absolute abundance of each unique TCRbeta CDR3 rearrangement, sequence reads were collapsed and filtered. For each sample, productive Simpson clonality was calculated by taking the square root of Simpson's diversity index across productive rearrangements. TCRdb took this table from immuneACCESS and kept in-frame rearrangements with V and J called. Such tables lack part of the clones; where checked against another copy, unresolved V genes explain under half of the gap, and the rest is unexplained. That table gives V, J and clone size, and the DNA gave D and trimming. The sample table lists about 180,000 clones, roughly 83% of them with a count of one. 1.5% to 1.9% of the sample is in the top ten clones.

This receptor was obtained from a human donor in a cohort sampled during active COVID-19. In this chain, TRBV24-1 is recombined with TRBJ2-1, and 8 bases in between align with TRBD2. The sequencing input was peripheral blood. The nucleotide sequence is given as TGTGCCACCAGTGAAGCGGGAGCTCTGACAAATGAGCAGTTCTTC. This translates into CATSEAGALTNEQFF.